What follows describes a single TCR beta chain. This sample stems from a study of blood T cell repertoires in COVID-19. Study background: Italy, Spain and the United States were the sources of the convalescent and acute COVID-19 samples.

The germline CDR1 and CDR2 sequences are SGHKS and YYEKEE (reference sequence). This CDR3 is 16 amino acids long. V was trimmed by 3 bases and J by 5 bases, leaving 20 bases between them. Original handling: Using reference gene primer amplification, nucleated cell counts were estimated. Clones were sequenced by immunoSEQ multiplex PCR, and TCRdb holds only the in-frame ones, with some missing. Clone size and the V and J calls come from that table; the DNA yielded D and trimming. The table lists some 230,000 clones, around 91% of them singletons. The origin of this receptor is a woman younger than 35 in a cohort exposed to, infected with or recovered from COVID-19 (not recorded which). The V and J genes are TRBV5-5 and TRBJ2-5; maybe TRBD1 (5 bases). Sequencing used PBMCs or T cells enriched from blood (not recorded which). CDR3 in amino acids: CASSSQRTQGSETQYF. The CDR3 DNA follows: TGTGCCAGCAGCTCGCAACGAACCCAGGGCTCCGAGACCCAGTACTTC.